The 25 T cell receptor beta chains below were found in one sample sequenced in a study of blood T cell repertoires in COVID-19. Assay used: immunoSEQ multiplex PCR; TCRdb lists only in-frame clones, some missing. The sample shows approximately 76,000 clones, around nine tenths of them seen only once. The sequenced sample was peripheral blood. The receptors were sampled from a woman aged 55-69 years with acute or convalescent COVID-19.

The CDR3 reads CASSMDRNNEQFF. CDR3 in DNA: TGTGCCAGTAGTATGGACAGAAACAATGAGCAGTTCTTC. The chain carries TRBV19 and TRBJ2-1; D is perhaps TRBD1 (6 bases). V lost 3 bases, J lost 5 bases, and 8 bases lay in between. CDR1 LNHDA and CDR2 SQIVND come from the germline V gene (reference sequence). The CDR3 loop spans 13 amino acids.

The chain couples TRBV5-1 to TRBJ2-1; no firm D call. V was clipped by 5 bases and J by 0 bases, with 18 bases between them. CDR3 size: 17 residues. Per the germline V gene, CDR1 is SGHRS and CDR2 is YFSETQ. The DNA of the CDR3 is TGCGCCAGCAGTGGTGGTGCCTTTTCTAGCTCCTACAATGAGCAGTTCTTC. As protein: CASSGGAFSSSYNEQFF. Combining the CDR3 with reference TRBV5-1 and TRBJ2-1 gives the whole variable domain KAGVTQTPRYLIKTRGQQVTLSCSPISGHRSVSWYQQTPGQGLQFLFEYFSETQRNKGNFPGRFSGRQFSNSRSEMNVSTLELGDSALYLCASSGGAFSSSYNEQFFGPGTRLTVL.

The chain recombines TRBV30 with TRBJ1-5, with D possibly TRBD1 on 6 matching bases. V lost 3 bases, J lost 2 bases, and 11 bases lay in between. The CDR3 loop spans 14 amino acids. Germline V lookup: CDR1 GTSNPN, CDR2 SVGIG (reference sequence). CDR3 bases: TGTGCCTGGAGCCAGGGGCAGGGCAATCAGCCCCAGCATTTT. It codes for CAWSQGQGNQPQHF.

This clone has a single count. V usage is TRBV11-1 and J usage is TRBJ2-1, with a possible D match to TRBD2 (6 bases). CDR1 and CDR2 from the germline V gene are SGHAT and FQDESV (reference sequence). The V end lost 6 bases, the J end lost 9 bases, and 21 bases lay between the germline ends. The CDR3 is made up of 15 amino acids. CDR3 DNA: TGTGCCAGCAGTGGGACTCCCTCCGTTGATGGTGAGCAGTTCTTC. Its protein product is CASSGTPSVDGEQFF.

In its sample, this clone was seen once. The chain employs TRBV7-9 and TRBJ1-2; TRBD1 is a possible D gene (6 bases). V lost 5 bases to trimming and J lost 8 bases, with 18 bases between them. Germline V gives CDR1 SEHNR, CDR2 FQNEAQ (reference sequence). The CDR3 loop spans 14 amino acids. The chain's CDR3 is CASSPSGGAGGYTF. The CDR3 bases are TGTGCCAGCAGCCCAAGTGGGGGCGCTGGGGGCTACACCTTC.

This chain joins TRBV5-1 and TRBJ2-3, with a tentative D call TRBD2 (6 bases). Per the germline V gene, CDR1 is SGHRS and CDR2 is YFSETQ. Trimming took off 7 bases at V and 2 bases at J, with 17 bases between the two ends. This CDR3 contains 15 residues. The DNA of the CDR3 is TGCGCCAGCGGGGAGGCCATTTCGTACACAGATACGCAGTATTTT. Amino acid sequence: CASGEAISYTDTQYF.

The V gene is TRBV19, the J gene TRBJ1-6; TRBD1 matches at 7 bases. The CDR3 has 14 amino acids. Germline V CDR1 and CDR2: LNHDA, SQIVND (reference sequence). Trimming removed 7 bases from V and 8 bases from J; junction bases left unmatched: 8. The DNA for the CDR3 is TGTGCCAGTACCGTAAGGGACAGCCATTCACCCCTCCACTTT. The encoded protein is CASTVRDSHSPLHF.

The chain links TRBV11-2 to TRBJ1-1; D is uncertain. Trimming shortened V by 5 bases and J by 7 bases, and 11 bases separated the two germline ends. The CDR3 has 12 residues. Germline V gene sequence: CDR1 SGHAT, CDR2 FQNNGV. As DNA, the CDR3 is TGTGCCAGCAGCCCTGGACGGGGTGAAGCTTTCTTT. This codes for CASSPGRGEAFF. Based on the CDR3 plus reference TRBV11-2 and TRBJ1-1, the full variable domain is EAGVAQSPRYKIIEKRQSVAFWCNPISGHATLYWYQQILGQGPKLLIQFQNNGVVDDSQLPKDRFSAERLKGVDSTLKIQPAKLEDSAVYLCASSPGRGEAFFGQGTRLTVV.

This chain connects TRBV19 to TRBJ1-6; TRBD1 is a possible D gene (6 bases). The CDR3 contains 19 residues. Trimming stripped 4 bases from V and 0 bases from J, with 19 bases between. Germline assignment: CDR1 LNHDA and CDR2 SQIVND (reference sequence). CDR3 sequence reads: CASSTHATGSGSYNSPLHF. CDR3 coding DNA: TGTGCCAGTAGTACCCACGCAACAGGGAGTGGCTCCTATAATTCACCCCTCCACTTT.

The rearrangement links TRBV9 to TRBJ2-5; D may be TRBD2 (5 bases). Germline loops: CDR1 SGDLS, CDR2 YYNGEE. This CDR3 has 16 residues. V was pared by 0 bases and J by 4 bases, with 16 bases between. CDR3 DNA sequence: TGTGCCAGCAGCGTAGGCCCGGGAATAGGAGGAGAGACCCAGTACTTC. Residues: CASSVGPGIGGETQYF.

The chain recombines TRBV11-2 with TRBJ1-6; 8 bases align to TRBD1. J gave up 6 bases and V 1 base, and 2 bases lay outside the gene matches. Germline CDR1 and CDR2: SGHAT and FQNNGV. The CDR3 contains 15 residues. CDR3 nucleotides: TGTGCCAGCAGCTTAGGTCAGGGGGCTAATTCACCCCTCCACTTT. Its protein is CASSLGQGANSPLHF.

This chain links TRBV7-2 with TRBJ2-2; 11 bases line up with TRBD1. Germline V gene data show CDR1 as SGHTA and CDR2 as FQGNSA. This CDR3 has 13 residues. V was pared by 10 bases and J by 6 bases, with 4 bases of the junction left unmatched. The CDR3 loop is CAIRGQGAGELFF. Written as DNA, the CDR3 is TGTGCCATTCGGGGACAGGGGGCCGGGGAGCTGTTTTTT.

The CDR3 sequence is CASGRGEGTDTQYF. CDR3 coding DNA: TGTGCTAGTGGTCGGGGGGAGGGCACAGATACGCAGTATTTT. This chain links TRBV12-5 with TRBJ2-3, with 7 bases fitting TRBD2. Germline CDR1 is LGHNT and CDR2 is FRNRAP. Trimming took 5 bases from V and 1 from J; bases not matched to a gene: 3. The CDR3 has 14 residues. The whole variable domain, remainder taken from reference TRBV12-5 and TRBJ2-3, is DARVTQTPRHKVTEMGQEVTMRCQPILGHNTVFWYRQTMMQGLELLAYFRNRAPLDDSGMPKDRFSAEMPDATLATLKIQPSEPRDSAVYFCASGRGEGTDTQYFGPGTRLTVL.

The chain is built from TRBV2 and TRBJ2-5; 8 bases fit TRBD2. V shed 6 bases and J 1 base; nucleotides not matched to a gene: 7. The CDR3 is 15 residues long. The germline gives CDR1 SNHLY, CDR2 FYNNEI. Here the CDR3 DNA reads TGTGCCAGCAGCCGAACGGGGGGGATCCAAGAGACCCAGTACTTC. This codes for CASSRTGGIQETQYF.

This clone was picked up one time. This chain joins TRBV12-3 or TRBV12-4 and TRBJ1-6; D might be TRBD1 (5 bases). The germline V and J ends were trimmed by 6 bases and 7 bases, with 10 bases remaining between them. The CDR3 totals 13 residues. In DNA form, the CDR3 reads TGTGCCAGCAGCCTAGGGGCCAATTCACCCCTCCACTTT. Residues: CASSLGANSPLHF.

A remark on this clone: An end of the junction does not agree with germline; a read error may underlie this. The V gene is TRBV4-1, the J gene TRBJ1-4, with D uncertain. The CDR3 contains 15 residues. In germline, CDR1 is MGHRA, CDR2 YSYEKL. The CDR3 sequence is CASSHRVADNQKLFF. The CDR3 DNA sequence: TGCGCCAGCAGCCATCGGGTAGCCGATAATCAAAAACTGTTTTTT.

The J gene is TRBJ2-1, the V gene TRBV9; D is uncertain. The CDR3 sequence is 14 residues long. Trimming removed 3 bases from V and 6 bases from J, with 13 bases in between. CDR1 and CDR2 from the germline V gene are SGDLS and YYNGEE. CDR3 sequence: CASSERSRSNEQFF. Written as DNA, the CDR3 is TGTGCCAGCAGCGAACGGTCCAGGTCCAATGAGCAGTTCTTC.

This clone was detected a few times. The rearrangement uses TRBV6-5 and TRBJ2-2, with D perhaps matching TRBD1 (5 bases). The V gene lost 5 bases and the J gene lost 4 bases, with 5 bases spanning the gap. This CDR3 spans 12 amino acids. The germline V gene encodes CDR1 MNHEY and CDR2 SVGAGI. In nucleotides, the CDR3 is TGTGCCAGCAGTACAGGCACCGGGGAGCTGTTTTTT. This encodes CASSTGTGELFF.

The chain is built from TRBV11-1 and TRBJ2-1; D possibly corresponds to TRBD2 (5 bases). V was shortened by 6 bases and J by 10 bases, with 19 bases between the two germline ends. CDR1 SGHAT and CDR2 FQDESV come from the germline V gene (reference sequence). The CDR3 is 14 amino acids. The CDR3 loop reads CASSFDVGSKEQFF. In nucleotides, the CDR3 is TGTGCCAGCAGTTTCGACGTGGGGAGCAAGGAGCAGTTCTTC. The variable domain in full, with the rest retrieved from reference TRBV11-1 and TRBJ2-1, is EAEVAQSPRYKITEKSQAVAFWCDPISGHATLYWYRQILGQGPELLVQFQDESVVDDSQLPKDRFSAERLKGVDSTLKIQPAELGDSAMYLCASSFDVGSKEQFFGPGTRLTVL.

The chain combines TRBV27 with TRBJ2-5, with 11 bases that match TRBD2. V lost 8 bases and J lost 5; bases outside the gene matches: 7. The V gene's germline CDR1 is MNHEY and CDR2 SMNVEV (reference sequence). CDR3 size: 14 residues. CDR3 DNA sequence: TGTGCCAGCGGGACTAGCGGTTCCGTGGAGACCCAGTACTTC. Residues: CASGTSGSVETQYF.

This clone has a single count. The chain has TRBV6-4 and TRBJ2-7; 9 nucleotides match TRBD2. The germline V gene has CDR1 MRHNA and CDR2 SNTAGT. V dropped 3 bases and J dropped 0; count of bases not matched to a gene: 3. There are 15 residues in the CDR3. The CDR3 DNA follows: TGTGCCAGCAGTGAGCTAGCGGGGCCCTCCTACGAGCAGTACTTC. Translation gives CASSELAGPSYEQYF.

This chain uses TRBV3-1 (or the pseudogene TRBV3-2) with TRBJ2-1; D is uncertain. This CDR3 comprises 17 residues. Germline loops: CDR1 LGHDT, CDR2 YNNKEL (reference sequence). The V end lost 0 bases, the J end lost 0 bases, and 12 bases lay between the germline ends. This chain's CDR3 is CASSQDRSYSSYNEQFF. The CDR3 nucleotides are TGTGCCAGCAGCCAAGACAGGTCCTATAGCTCCTACAATGAGCAGTTCTTC.

V gene TRBV27 combines with J gene TRBJ2-7; D is unresolved. This CDR3 is 15 amino acids long. V lost 0 bases, J lost 3 bases, and 12 bases lay in between. Germline lookup yields CDR1 MNHEY and CDR2 SMNVEV (reference sequence). CDR3 in DNA: TGTGCCAGCAGTTTATCGGCGGCTACCCTCTACGAGCAGTACTTC. Its protein is CASSLSAATLYEQYF.

The CDR3 coding sequence is TGTGCCAGCAGCCAAGTCCCGGGACTCTCCTACAATGAGCAGTTCTTC. It translates to CASSQVPGLSYNEQFF. The chain has TRBV4-2 and TRBJ2-1, with D maybe TRBD2 (6 bases). V lost 1 base and J lost 0, with 10 bases in between. CDR1 and CDR2 (germline): LGHNA, YNFKEQ. The CDR3 runs 16 residues.

The chain is built from TRBV5-1 and TRBJ1-1; D gene uncertain. V shed 4 bases and J shed 2 bases, with 9 bases lying between them. The germline gives CDR1 SGHRS, CDR2 YFSETQ. This CDR3 contains 13 residues. The CDR3 bases are TGCGCCAGCAGCGTCCGGGTTAACACTGAAGCTTTCTTT. Translation: CASSVRVNTEAFF.